A selection of T cell receptor beta chains follows, all from one sample in a study of shared clonotypes between healthy human individuals. The method was immunoSEQ multiplex PCR; TCRdb's version includes in-frame clones alone and lacks a portion of them. The sample has 450,000 to 650,000 clones, roughly four fifths seen once. Sample: PBMCs. All receptors come from a woman in her thirties or forties in good health. Some clones in this sample may be carry-over from other donors' samples. Each CDR3 is given with its conserved first and last residue. The D gene is left open where the match is weak. Not all rows give a size; the values are once, few, many and, for expanded clones, a class.

cdr3_length,d_call,j_call,clone_size,v_call,cdr3_nt,cdr3_aa
18,NA,TRBJ2-3,NA,TRBV7-5,TGTGTCAGAAACACCCTACCCTCGCTAGCGGGAGGTTCAGATACGCAGTATTTT,CVRNTLPSLAGGSDTQYF
16,TRBD1,TRBJ1-1,NA,TRBV7-8,TGTGCCAGCAGCTTAGACGGGACAGGGCGAAACACTGAAGCTTTCTTT,CASSLDGTGRNTEAFF
11,NA,TRBJ2-7,NA,TRBV7-9,TGTGCCAGCAGCCATCGCTACGAGCAGTACTTC,CASSHRYEQYF
15,TRBD1,TRBJ2-5,NA,TRBV13,TGTGCCAGCAGCGCGCCGGACAGGGGGGTTGGGACCCAGTACTTC,CASSAPDRGVGTQYF
14,NA,TRBJ2-5,NA,TRBV11-2,TGTGCCAGCAGCCTTCGAGGGGCCCAAGAGACCCAGTACTTC,CASSLRGAQETQYF
14,NA,TRBJ2-3,NA,TRBV4-2,TGTGCCAGCAGCCAAGATTTGGTGGGCAATACGCAGTATTTT,CASSQDLVGNTQYF
15,TRBD1,TRBJ1-5,NA,TRBV6-1,TGTGCCAGCAGTCCGACAGGGGATAGCAATCAGCCCCAGCATTTT,CASSPTGDSNQPQHF
14,TRBD1,TRBJ1-1,few,TRBV28,TGTGCCAGCAGGGAGACAGGGCCGATCACTGAAGCTTTCTTT,CASRETGPITEAFF
14,TRBD1,TRBJ1-2,NA,TRBV6-6,TGTGCCAGCGACAGGGACAGGGAATTAGGTGGCTACACCTTC,CASDRDRELGGYTF
14,NA,TRBJ2-1,NA,TRBV11-3,TGTGCCAGCAGCTTAGAGGTGGGTAGTATTGAGCAGTTCTTC,CASSLEVGSIEQFF
15,NA,TRBJ1-1,NA,TRBV5-1,TGCGCCAGCAGCTCAGGACGGACGGCGAACACTGAAGCTTTCTTT,CASSSGRTANTEAFF
14,NA,TRBJ1-2,NA,TRBV6-6,TGTGCCAGCAGTGCTACCGAGACTAACTATGGCTACACCTTC,CASSATETNYGYTF
14,NA,TRBJ1-2,NA,TRBV18,TGTGCCAGCTCTAGGAGGGAGGTAAGGTATGGCTACACCTTC,CASSRREVRYGYTF
13,NA,TRBJ2-5,once,TRBV30,TGTGCCTGGAGTGCGGGGAACCAAGAGACCCAGTACTTC,CAWSAGNQETQYF
16,NA,TRBJ1-5,NA,TRBV18,TGTGCCAGCTCACCAGTGGGGGCATATAGCAATCAGCCCCAGCATTTT,CASSPVGAYSNQPQHF
14,TRBD1,TRBJ1-1,few,TRBV19,TGTGCCAGTAGTAGCCAGGGGGTGGGCACTGAAGCTTTCTTT,CASSSQGVGTEAFF
14,NA,TRBJ2-7,NA,TRBV28,TGTGCCAGCAGTTTATTGGGCACCTCCTACGAGCAGTACTTC,CASSLLGTSYEQYF
13,NA,TRBJ1-1,NA,TRBV5-1,TGCGCCAGCAAGGTACAGACCAACACTGAAGCTTTCTTT,CASKVQTNTEAFF
16,NA,TRBJ2-3,NA,TRBV5-6,TGTGCCAGCAGCCCGGCTATGGGGTTAGCGACAGATACGCAGTATTTT,CASSPAMGLATDTQYF
13,TRBD1,TRBJ2-5,NA,TRBV7-2,TGTGCCTGCCGCACGGGACAGATAGAGACCCAGTACTTC,CACRTGQIETQYF
14,TRBD1,TRBJ2-1,NA,TRBV2,TGTGCCAGCCAAACTCGGGACAGCAACAATGAGCAGTTCTTC,CASQTRDSNNEQFF
11,NA,TRBJ1-2,NA,TRBV4-1,TGCGCCAGCAGTCAAGCCGGGAGCTACACCTTC,CASSQAGSYTF
13,TRBD1,TRBJ1-2,many,TRBV15,TGTGCCACCAGCAAGGGACAGAACTATGGCTACACCTTC,CATSKGQNYGYTF
14,NA,TRBJ1-1,once,TRBV5-3,TGTGCCAGAAGCTTCATCGGAGGGGGAACTGAAGCTTTCTTT,CARSFIGGGTEAFF
12,NA,TRBJ1-2,few,TRBV6-5,TGTGCCACCTCCCCGGGCCACTATGGCTACACCTTC,CATSPGHYGYTF
15,NA,TRBJ2-3,NA,TRBV6-1,TGTGCCAGCAGTCGCCGGGACTCCAGCACAGATACGCAGTATTTT,CASSRRDSSTDTQYF
15,NA,TRBJ1-4,NA,TRBV5-1,TGCGCCAGCAGCTTGGAAGGTCCAGGGGACGAAAAACTGTTTTTT,CASSLEGPGDEKLFF
16,TRBD1,TRBJ2-6,NA,TRBV6-4,TGTGCCAGCAGCCGGGACAGCTTCTCTGGGGCCAACGTCCTGACTTTC,CASSRDSFSGANVLTF
12,NA,TRBJ2-5,few,TRBV7-9,TGTGCCAGCAGCCGGTACCAAGAGACCCAGTACTTC,CASSRYQETQYF
14,TRBD1,TRBJ1-2,NA,TRBV5-1,TGCGCCAGCAGCTTGGATACAGGGGGCATTGGCTACACCTTC,CASSLDTGGIGYTF
14,TRBD1,TRBJ1-2,once,TRBV2,TGTGCCAGCATGACTCGGACAGGGCTAGGTGGCTCCACCTTC,CASMTRTGLGGSTF
15,TRBD2,TRBJ2-2,NA,TRBV7-3,TGTGCCAGCAGCTTAGCTAGCGGGGGCACCGGGGAGCTGTTTTTT,CASSLASGGTGELFF
13,NA,TRBJ1-1,NA,TRBV9,TGTGCCAGCAGCGGAGCAGGCGACACTGAAGCTTTCTTT,CASSGAGDTEAFF
15,NA,TRBJ1-2,once,TRBV7-2,TGTGCCAGCAGCTTAGAAGGGGGGGATGCCTATGGCTACACCTTC,CASSLEGGDAYGYTF
15,NA,TRBJ1-3,NA,TRBV5-1,TGCGCCAGTCGGGTCAGTCGCGACTCTGGAAACACCATATATTTT,CASRVSRDSGNTIYF
12,NA,TRBJ2-3,NA,TRBV29-1,TGCAGCGAACGCGGAGGGGGGGATACGCAGTATTTT,CSERGGGDTQYF
14,NA,TRBJ2-2,once,TRBV9,TGTGCCAGCAGCGTAGGGGCGAACACCGGGGAGCTGTTTTTT,CASSVGANTGELFF
13,NA,TRBJ1-1,NA,TRBV28,TGTGCCAGCAGTTTATTTCGGCAGACGGAAGCTTTCTTT,CASSLFRQTEAFF
19,NA,TRBJ2-6,NA,TRBV6-4,TGTGCCAGCAGTGCCCCACAGCGACAGGCCGTCTCTGGGGCCAACGTCCTGACTTTC,CASSAPQRQAVSGANVLTF
14,TRBD1,TRBJ1-1,NA,TRBV27,TGTGCCAGCAAACGGGACAGGGGGCGGACTGAAGCTTTCTTT,CASKRDRGRTEAFF
14,TRBD2,TRBJ2-1,NA,TRBV2,TGTGCCAGCATGGTTGCGGGAGGGGCCAATGAGCAGTTCTTC,CASMVAGGANEQFF
16,TRBD1,TRBJ2-7,NA,TRBV5-1,TGCGCCAGCAGCCCGGATGGGACAGGGATTACCTACGAGCAGTACTTC,CASSPDGTGITYEQYF
14,NA,TRBJ2-3,once,TRBV30,TGTGCCTGGAGTGGCGGGACAGTCACAGATACGCAGTATTTT,CAWSGGTVTDTQYF
13,TRBD1,TRBJ2-7,few,TRBV27,TGTGCCAGCAGTTATCGACAGGGTTACGAGCAGTACTTC,CASSYRQGYEQYF
16,NA,TRBJ1-3,few,TRBV7-8,TGTGCCAGCAGCTTAGGGCTTGGGGTCTCTGGAAACACCATATATTTT,CASSLGLGVSGNTIYF